This TCR beta chain was found in a study of cytomegalovirus exposure and HLA in healthy donors. Participants comprised healthy donors of bone marrow. PCR employed 60 Vbeta and 13 Jbeta primers. Profiling relied on immunoSEQ multiplex PCR, and the TCRdb table lists in-frame clones only, not all of them. Of approximately 170,000 clones detected, roughly 72% appear once; the ten largest clones hold more than 2%. Study findings and constraints: A prior analysis recorded that most TCR beta V segments were productive about 87% or about 30% of the time. Through in vitro validation, a few CMV-associated chains were shown to be specific for CMV antigens. There were reportedly fewer N-insertions in an Asian-associated ancestry cluster than the approximately 630-donor mean, in a later analysis.

A note on this clone: Its antigen is still unknown.

The CDR3 has 16 amino acids. J lost 5 bases, V lost 2 bases, and 6 bases had no gene match. From germline, CDR1 is SGHTA and CDR2 FQGNSA. What was sequenced was PBMCs. This clonotype was sampled from a woman in her 30s in good health and CMV-seropositive. The rearrangement joins TRBV7-2 to TRBJ2-2; 9 bases are shared with TRBD2. CDR3 amino acids: CASSLSRLAGTGELFF. Here the CDR3 DNA reads TGTGCCAGCAGCTTATCTCGGCTAGCGGGGACCGGGGAGCTGTTTTTT.